This T cell receptor beta chain appears in the sequencing data of a study of T cells in Graves' hyperthyroidism and ophthalmopathy. This clonotype was seen more than once but under ten times. The TCR beta CDR3 regions underwent amplification using RNA transcripts as the source. Using the HTBI primer set, a first-round RT-PCR was run on the TCR CDR3. TCRdb passed the multiplex PCR reads through MiXCR, listing each CDR3 protein once. Of about 620,000 distinct CDR3 sequences in the sample, around 15% were seen once. This CDR3 has 15 amino acids. Germline loops: CDR1 MNHEY, CDR2 SMNVEV (reference sequence). Unmatched junction bases numbered 8, after V lost 7 bases and J lost 9 bases.

Sequences were obtained from blood. The chain couples TRBV27 to TRBJ2-1, with TRBD2 matching 14 bases. The receptor's source is a woman in her 30s with Graves' hyperthyroidism. As DNA, the CDR3 is TGTGCCAGCACGGGGACTAGCGGGAGAACTGGTGAGCAGTTCTTC. This codes for CASTGTSGRTGEQFF.